A single sample is the source of the 2 T cell receptor beta chains below, sequenced in a study of cytomegalovirus exposure and HLA in healthy donors (dated by TCRdb to between 2016 and 2019). The library relied on the immunoSEQ multiplex PCR assay. For the multiplex PCR, a mixture combining 60 forward primers for TCR Vbeta segments and 13 reverse primers for TCR Jbeta segments was used. The table comes from immuneACCESS by way of TCRdb, which keeps in-frame sequences with V and J called. Part of the clones is missing from these tables; in studies checked, under half for an unresolved V gene and the rest for unknown reasons. Counted in this sample were fewer than 150,000 clones; 80% of them appeared once. Under 7.5% of the sample is held by the ten biggest clonotypes. The sample taken for sequencing was PBMCs. These receptors all stem from a man between 40 and 49 years old in good health and CMV-seropositive.

The chain is built from TRBV2 and TRBJ2-2; 8 bases are a match to TRBD1. V trimming: 6 bases; J trimming: 0 bases; junction bases outside the gene matches: 0. The CDR3 runs to 14 residues. Germline V gene data show CDR1 as SNHLY and CDR2 as FYNNEI. In DNA, the CDR3 is TGTGCCAGCAGACAGGGGGCGAACACCGGGGAGCTGTTTTTT. It yields the protein CASRQGANTGELFF.

The rearrangement joins TRBV7-9 to TRBJ2-4; 7 bases align to TRBD1. The CDR3 covers 16 residues. J lost 4 bases, V lost 0 bases, and 6 bases had no gene match. The germline gives CDR1 SEHNR, CDR2 FQNEAQ (reference sequence). The CDR3 sequence: CASSLAPPGQKNIQYF. The CDR3 DNA sequence: TGTGCCAGCAGCTTAGCGCCCCCGGGACAGAAAAACATTCAGTACTTC.